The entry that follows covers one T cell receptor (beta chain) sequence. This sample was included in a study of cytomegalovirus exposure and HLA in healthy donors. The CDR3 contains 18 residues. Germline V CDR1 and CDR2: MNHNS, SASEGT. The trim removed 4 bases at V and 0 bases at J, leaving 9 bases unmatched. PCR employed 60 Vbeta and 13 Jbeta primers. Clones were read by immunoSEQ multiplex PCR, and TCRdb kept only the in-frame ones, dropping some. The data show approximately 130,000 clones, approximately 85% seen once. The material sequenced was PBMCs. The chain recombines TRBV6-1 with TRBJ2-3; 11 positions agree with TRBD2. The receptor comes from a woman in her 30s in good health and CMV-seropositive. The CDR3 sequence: CASSGVAGGFRSTDTQYF. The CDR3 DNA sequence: TGTGCCAGCAGTGGGGTAGCGGGGGGGTTTCGGAGCACAGATACGCAGTATTTT.